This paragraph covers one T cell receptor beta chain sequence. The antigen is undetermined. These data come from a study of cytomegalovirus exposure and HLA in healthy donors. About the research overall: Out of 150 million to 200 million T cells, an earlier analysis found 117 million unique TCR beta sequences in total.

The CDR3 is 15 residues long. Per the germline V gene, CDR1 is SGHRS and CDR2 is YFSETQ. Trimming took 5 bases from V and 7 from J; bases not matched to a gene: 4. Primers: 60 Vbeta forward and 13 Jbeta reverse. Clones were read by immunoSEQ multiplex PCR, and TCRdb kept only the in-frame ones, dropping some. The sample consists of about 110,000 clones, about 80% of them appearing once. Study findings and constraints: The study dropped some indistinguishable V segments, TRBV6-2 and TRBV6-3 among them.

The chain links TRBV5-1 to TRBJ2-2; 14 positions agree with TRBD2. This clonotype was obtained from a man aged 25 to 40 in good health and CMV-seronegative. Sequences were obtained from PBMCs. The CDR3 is CASRGTSGSGGELFF. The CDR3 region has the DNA TGCGCCAGCAGAGGGACTAGCGGGAGCGGCGGGGAGCTGTTTTTT.